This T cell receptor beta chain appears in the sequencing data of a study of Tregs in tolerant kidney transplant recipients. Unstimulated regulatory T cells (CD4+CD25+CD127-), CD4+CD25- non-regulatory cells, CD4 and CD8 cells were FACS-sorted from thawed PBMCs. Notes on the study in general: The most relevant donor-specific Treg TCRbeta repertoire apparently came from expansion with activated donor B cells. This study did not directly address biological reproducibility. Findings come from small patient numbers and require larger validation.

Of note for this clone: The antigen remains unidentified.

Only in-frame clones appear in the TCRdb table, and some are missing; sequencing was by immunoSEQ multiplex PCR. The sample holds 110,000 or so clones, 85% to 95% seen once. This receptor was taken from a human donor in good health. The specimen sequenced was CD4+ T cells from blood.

The CDR3 spells CASPRGEVGTDTQYF. CDR3 in DNA: TGTGCCAGCCCTCGCGGGGAGGTGGGCACAGATACGCAGTATTTT. The chain links TRBV18 to TRBJ2-3; tentative D call: TRBD2 (6 bases). Looked up from germline, CDR1 is KGHSH and CDR2 is LQKENI. V was trimmed by 8 bases and J by 1 base, leaving 16 bases between them. CDR3 size: 15 residues.